The TCR beta chain described here comes from a study of cytomegalovirus exposure and HLA in healthy donors. This clone was detected a few times. PCR was performed using 60 Vbeta and 13 Jbeta primers. Using immunoSEQ multiplex PCR, the repertoire was profiled, and TCRdb retains in-frame clones only, with some absent. The table has 70,000 to 100,000 clones, roughly 69% seen once; the top ten hold 6.5% to 7.5%. The CDR3 extends over 16 amino acids. The V end was cut by 2 bases, the J end by 1 base, with 14 bases between. Germline V CDR1 and CDR2: SEHNR, FQNEAQ (reference sequence). The chain is built from TRBV7-9 and TRBJ1-1, with D possibly TRBD1 on 5 matching bases. This clonotype was sampled from a woman aged 45 to 65 in good health and CMV-seropositive. Sequenced sample: PBMCs. The CDR3 coding sequence is TGTGCCAGCAGCTTACAGTCCGGGACTGAGAACACTGAAGCTTTCTTT. It codes for CASSLQSGTENTEAFF.